This T cell receptor beta chain stems from a study of vaccination and CD4 T cells after COVID-19. Study details: Stimuli were overlapping spike peptide pools of SARS-CoV-2 and three common cold coronaviruses (HCoV-NL63, HCoV-OC43, HCoV-229E).

Cultured CD4+ T cells had their DNA profiled by the Oncomine TCR Beta short-read assay. Genomic DNA was taken out of cultured CD4+ T cells by extraction. From the PCR reads, TCRdb called clonotypes with MiXCR, one entry per CDR3 protein. The sample includes 15,000 to 20,000 distinct CDR3 sequences, about 50% of them seen just once. About this clonotype itself: Its antigen is not identified.

Treatment indicated: approximately 11-day PBMC culture with coronavirus spike peptide pools or control peptides (ViraFEST assay). ViraFEST expanded antigen-specific T cells with peptide pools, then sequenced TCRs. The sequence came from a human donor who had recovered from COVID-19. The sequenced sample was CD4+ T cells from blood, cultured in vitro.

The CDR3 sequence: CASRQGEGNEQFF. CDR3 DNA: TGTGCCAGTAGACAGGGGGAGGGTAATGAGCAGTTCTTC. The chain recombines TRBV19 with TRBJ2-1; TRBD1 might be the D (8 bases). V was shortened by 6 bases and J by 7 bases, with 13 bases between the two germline ends. The CDR3 contains 13 residues. The germline gives CDR1 LNHDA, CDR2 SQIVND (reference sequence).